This TCR beta chain stems from a study of CD8 T cells in Susac syndrome. The wider study: Blood was drawn from patients with Susac syndrome. At that point, they were therapy-naive, on corticosteroids, or on intravenous immunoglobulin alone.

Study-wide results and caveats: In total CD8+ repertoires, around 17 Susac-specific public clones were detected, and CD8+ TEMRA repertoires contained five.

A quantity of about 0.5 to 1 ug RNA underwent reverse transcription using random hexamers. An immunoSEQ multiplex PCR amplified TCR beta CDR3 over 54 Vbeta and 13 Jbeta. TCRdb used MiXCR to reprocess the immunoSEQ multiplex PCR reads, holding one entry per CDR3 protein. The profile shows tens of thousands of distinct CDR3 sequences, around 96% of them singletons. CDR1 and CDR2 from the germline V gene are MNHEY and SMNVEV (reference sequence). CDR3 size: 14 residues. V was pared by 1 base and J by 6 bases, with 12 bases between. Patients having Susac syndrome satisfied recently defined diagnostic criteria for definite or probable disease. Regarding this clonotype: Its antigen is not identified.

What was sequenced was CD8+ T cells from PBMCs. This sequence joins TRBV27 and TRBJ1-2; perhaps TRBD1 as D (5 bases). This clonotype originated in a human donor with Susac syndrome. The CDR3 spells CASSLLWGADGYTF. CDR3 nucleotides: TGTGCCAGCAGTTTATTGTGGGGCGCGGATGGCTACACCTTC.